This T cell receptor (beta chain) was sequenced in a study of blood T cell repertoires in COVID-19. The wider study: Spain, Italy and the United States supplied samples that represented acute and convalescent COVID-19. Sources were T cells, B-cell-depleted T cells, or PBMCs; the material itself was cDNA or gDNA.

As processed by the authors: Amplified reference gene primers provided the basis for estimating nucleated cell counts. Using immunoSEQ multiplex PCR, the repertoire was profiled, and TCRdb retains in-frame clones only, with some absent. V, J and clone size are those of that table, while D and trimming were read from the DNA. The profile covers some 30,000 clones, with less than 90% appearing a single time and roughly 13% taken by the ten largest. This CDR3 comprises 16 residues. The germline CDR1 and CDR2 sequences are LGHDT and YNNKEL (reference sequence). V lost 1 base and J lost 5, with 14 bases in between.

This TCR was sampled from a man aged 65-85 years with active COVID-19. The chain employs TRBV3-1 (or the pseudogene TRBV3-2) and TRBJ1-4, with D possibly matching TRBD1 (5 bases). The sample was peripheral blood. CDR3 loop: CASSQGDSNRNEKLFF. The CDR3 DNA is TGTGCCAGCAGCCAAGGAGACAGTAATAGAAATGAAAAACTGTTTTTT.